This is a list of T cell receptor beta chains from one sample in a study of CD8+CD57+ T cells in acquired aplastic anemia. TCRdb itself ran the reads through MiXCR, one entry per CDR3 protein. There are about 160,000 distinct CDR3 sequences in the sample; 65% to 75% occur only once, and 40% to 55% lies in the top ten. What was sequenced was sorted CD4+, CD8+, or CD8+CD57+ T cells (not recorded which) from PBMCs. The receptor set was obtained from a human donor with aplastic anemia. Both conserved end residues are part of each CDR3.

CDR3	length	V
CASSPRTGDFSPLHF	15	TRBV4-2
CASSLAPTRQVRLNEQFF	18	TRBV7-8
CATSTTGTDTQYF	13	TRBV24-1
CASSYRPDYYNEQFF	15	TRBV6-6
CAISDRGIFYEQYF	14	TRBV10-3
CSARDLAGDEGGYTF	15	TRBV20-1
CKAGVLGEQYF	11	TRBV20-1
CSAGTSGGFSYEQYF	15	TRBV29-1
CATSSASGPAFF	12	TRBV15
CASSPGLARAGELFF	15	TRBV11-2
CASRLDRPYSNQPQHF	16	TRBV6-1
CATEGLQETQYF	12	TRBV7-8
CATRDPRTGGEYNEQFF	17	TRBV19
CASSTGDTGELFF	13	TRBV19
CSARDAGRQATNEKLFF	17	TRBV20-1
CSAIMGTYTGELFF	14	TRBV20-1
CSARDGTMNTEAFF	14	TRBV20-1
CASSQIQGEQYF	12	TRBV14
CSTQAGPMQVF	11	TRBV20-1
CASSQVALAGGPGETQYF	18	TRBV4-1
CATGDSGQGNTGELFF	16	TRBV24-1
CASSTNDRGDEQYF	14	TRBV12-3/TRBV12-4
CATGGGPRTDTQYF	14	TRBV10-3
CASSPPMGVEAFF	13	TRBV4-2
CASSFASPYQETQYF	15	TRBV7-3
CASSPRVRAGETQYF	15	TRBV4-2
CASSVGRGRGYEKLFF	16	TRBV9